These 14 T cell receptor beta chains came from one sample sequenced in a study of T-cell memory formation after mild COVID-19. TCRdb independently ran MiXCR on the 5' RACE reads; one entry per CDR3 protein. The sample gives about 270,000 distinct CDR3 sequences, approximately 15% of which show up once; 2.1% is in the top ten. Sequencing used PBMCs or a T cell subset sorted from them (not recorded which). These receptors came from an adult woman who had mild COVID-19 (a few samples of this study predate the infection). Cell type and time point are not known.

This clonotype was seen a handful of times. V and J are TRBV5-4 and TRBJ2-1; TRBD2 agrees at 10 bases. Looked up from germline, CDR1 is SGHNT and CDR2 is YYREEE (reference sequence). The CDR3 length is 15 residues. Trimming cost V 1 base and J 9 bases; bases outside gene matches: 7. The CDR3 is CASSLSASGGGEQFF. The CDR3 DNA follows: TGTGCCAGCAGCTTGTCGGCTAGCGGGGGTGGTGAGCAGTTCTTC.

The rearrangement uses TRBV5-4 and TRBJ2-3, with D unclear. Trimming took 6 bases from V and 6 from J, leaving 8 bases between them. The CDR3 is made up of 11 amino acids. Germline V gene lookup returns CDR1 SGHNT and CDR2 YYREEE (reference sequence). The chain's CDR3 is CASTLRDTQYF. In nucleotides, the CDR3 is TGTGCCAGCACGTTAAGGGATACGCAGTATTTT.

The CDR3 region is CATGQKDFIVAFF. In nucleotides, the CDR3 is TGCGCCACCGGACAGAAGGATTTTATCGTAGCTTTCTTT. The gene calls are TRBV10-2 and TRBJ1-1, with D possibly being TRBD1 (6 bases). This CDR3 region has 13 residues. Germline V lookup: CDR1 WSHSY, CDR2 SAAADI. The V end was cut by 10 bases, the J end by 10 bases, with 22 bases between.

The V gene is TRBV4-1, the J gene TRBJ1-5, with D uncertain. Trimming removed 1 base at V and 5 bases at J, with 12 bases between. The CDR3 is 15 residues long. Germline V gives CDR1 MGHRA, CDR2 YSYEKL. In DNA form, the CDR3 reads TGCGCCAGCAGCCAAGTTGTCTCCAACGATCAGCCCCAGCATTTT. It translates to CASSQVVSNDQPQHF.

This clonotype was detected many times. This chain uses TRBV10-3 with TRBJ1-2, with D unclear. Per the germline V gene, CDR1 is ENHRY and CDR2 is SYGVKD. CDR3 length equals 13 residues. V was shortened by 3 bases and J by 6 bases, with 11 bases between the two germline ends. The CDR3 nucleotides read TGTGCCATCAGTGAAGGGCCTGGGCATGGCTACACCTTC. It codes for CAISEGPGHGYTF.

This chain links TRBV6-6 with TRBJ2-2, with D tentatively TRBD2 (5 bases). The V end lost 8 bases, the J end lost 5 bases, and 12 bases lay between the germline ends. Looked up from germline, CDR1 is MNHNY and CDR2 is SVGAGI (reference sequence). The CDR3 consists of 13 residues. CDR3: CASAGVHTGELFF. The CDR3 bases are TGTGCCAGCGCCGGGGTACATACCGGGGAGCTGTTTTTT.

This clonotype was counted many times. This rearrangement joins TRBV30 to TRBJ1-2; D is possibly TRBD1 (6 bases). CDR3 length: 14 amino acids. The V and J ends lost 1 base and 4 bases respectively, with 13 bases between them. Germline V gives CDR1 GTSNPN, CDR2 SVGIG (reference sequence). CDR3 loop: CAWSDGGRGYGYTF. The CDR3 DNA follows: TGTGCCTGGAGTGACGGGGGGCGCGGCTATGGCTACACCTTC.

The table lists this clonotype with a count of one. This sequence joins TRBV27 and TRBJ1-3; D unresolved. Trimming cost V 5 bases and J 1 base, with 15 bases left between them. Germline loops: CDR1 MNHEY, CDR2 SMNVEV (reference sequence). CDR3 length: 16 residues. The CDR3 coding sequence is TGTGCCAGCAGTACACACGGGAGTGGATCTGGAAACACCATATATTTT. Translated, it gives CASSTHGSGSGNTIYF.

The CDR3 loop is CASSPRGAIQETQYF. The DNA of the CDR3 is TGTGCCAGCTCACCACGGGGGGCGATCCAAGAGACCCAGTACTTC. The genes are TRBV18 and TRBJ2-5; D is possibly TRBD1 or TRBD2 (6 bases each). The germline V gene has CDR1 KGHSH and CDR2 LQKENI. The CDR3 runs 15 residues. The V end was cut by 1 base, the J end by 1 base, with 10 bases between.

The CDR3: CASSYGPGAGDTGELFF. The CDR3 DNA is TGTGCCAGCAGTTACGGACCCGGGGCGGGAGATACCGGGGAGCTGTTTTTT. The chain employs TRBV6-2 or TRBV6-3 and TRBJ2-2; 7 nucleotides line up with TRBD2. This CDR3 has 17 residues. Germline V gene data show CDR1 as MNHEY and CDR2 as SVGEGT. Trimming took 2 bases from V and 5 from J; bases not matched to a gene: 11.

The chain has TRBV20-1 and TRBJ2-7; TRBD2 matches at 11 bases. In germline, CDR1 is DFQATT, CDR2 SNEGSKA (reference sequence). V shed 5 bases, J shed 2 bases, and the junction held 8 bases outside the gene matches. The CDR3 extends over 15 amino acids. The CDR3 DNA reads TGCAGTGCTGTAGCGGGGACTAGCGGACCCTACGAGCAGTACTTC. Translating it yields CSAVAGTSGPYEQYF.

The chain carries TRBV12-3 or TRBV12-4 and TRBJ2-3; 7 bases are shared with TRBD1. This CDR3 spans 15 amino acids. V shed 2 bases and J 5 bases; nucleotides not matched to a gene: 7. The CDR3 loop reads CASSLREGAGDTQYF. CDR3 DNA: TGTGCCAGCAGTTTAAGAGAGGGGGCAGGAGATACGCAGTATTTT.

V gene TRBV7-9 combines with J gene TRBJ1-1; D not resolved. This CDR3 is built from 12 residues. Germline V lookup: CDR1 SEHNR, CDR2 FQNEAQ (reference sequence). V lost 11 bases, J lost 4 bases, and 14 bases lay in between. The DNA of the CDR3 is TGTGCCTTTGGACGTCTCCCCACTGAAGCTTTCTTT. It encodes CAFGRLPTEAFF.

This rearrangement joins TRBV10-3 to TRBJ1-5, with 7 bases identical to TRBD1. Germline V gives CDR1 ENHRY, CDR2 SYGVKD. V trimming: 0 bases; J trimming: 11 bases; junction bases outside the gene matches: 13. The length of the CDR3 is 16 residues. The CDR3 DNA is TGTGCCATCAGTGAGTCGTCGACAGGGTCGGGTCTGGCCCAGCATTTT. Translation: CAISESSTGSGLAQHF.